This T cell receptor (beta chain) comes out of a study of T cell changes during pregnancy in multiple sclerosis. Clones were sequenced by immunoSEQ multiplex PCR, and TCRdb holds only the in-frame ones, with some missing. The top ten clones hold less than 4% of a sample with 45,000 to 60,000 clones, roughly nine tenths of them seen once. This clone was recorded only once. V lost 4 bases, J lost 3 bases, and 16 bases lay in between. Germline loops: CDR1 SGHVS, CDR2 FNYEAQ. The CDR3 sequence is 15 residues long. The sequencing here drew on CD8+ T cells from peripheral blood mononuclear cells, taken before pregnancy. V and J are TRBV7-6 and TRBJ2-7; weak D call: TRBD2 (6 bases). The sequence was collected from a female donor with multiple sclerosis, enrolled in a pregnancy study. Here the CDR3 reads CASSSNSGSGYEQYF. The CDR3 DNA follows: TGTGCCAGCAGCTCAAACTCCGGGAGTGGCTACGAGCAGTACTTC.